Reported below is one T cell receptor beta chain. Germline lookup yields CDR1 SGDLS and CDR2 YYNGEE. The CDR3 is made up of 13 amino acids. V lost 1 base and J lost 8; bases outside the gene matches: 1. This specimen belongs to a study of blood T cell repertoires in COVID-19. TCRdb keeps only in-frame clones here, not all; method: immunoSEQ multiplex PCR. The repertoire consists of a few hundred thousand clones, with approximately 87% occurring once and the leading ten covering about 2%. The chain is built from TRBV9 and TRBJ2-1, with TRBD2 matching 9 bases. The clonotype comes from a woman aged 35 to 49 who had recovered from COVID-19. Sequences were obtained from PBMCs or T cells enriched from blood (not recorded which). The CDR3 DNA follows: TGTGCCAGCAGCGTACGACTAGCGGATGAGCAGTTCTTC. Amino acid sequence: CASSVRLADEQFF.